The 26 T cell receptor beta chains below all came from one sample that was sequenced in a study of OX40 agonist ivuxolimab in advanced cancers. TCRdb's table, derived via immunoSEQ multiplex PCR, lists solely in-frame clones and lacks some. This repertoire shows more than 55,000 clones, 85% to 90% found once; its top ten account for 9.5% to 12%. The sample was CD4+ or CD8+ T cells sorted from blood, taken in a trial of the OX40 agonist ivuxolimab. All receptors come from an adult with an advanced solid tumor such as melanoma, head and neck, liver or kidney cancer.

The chain recombines TRBV6-1 with TRBJ2-5; D tentatively fits TRBD1 or TRBD2 (5 bases each). Germline CDR1 and CDR2: MNHNS and SASEGT. The V end was cut by 9 bases, the J end by 1 base, with 15 bases between. This CDR3 contains 14 residues. The CDR3 DNA sequence: TGTGCCAGTCTTGAGTGGGGGACCCAAGAGACCCAGTACTTC. Protein sequence: CASLEWGTQETQYF.

The chain joins TRBV5-1 to TRBJ2-3; 9 bases match TRBD2. This CDR3 has 16 amino acids. V shed 1 base, J shed 2 bases, and the junction held 5 bases outside the gene matches. Germline loops: CDR1 SGHRS, CDR2 YFSETQ. Written as DNA, the CDR3 is TGCGCCAGCAGCTTGTCTGCGGGGGGGTCCACAGATACGCAGTATTTT. This translates into CASSLSAGGSTDTQYF.

CDR3 DNA: TGTGCCAGCAGTGAAGAGCAGCTCAGGACCCAGTACTTC. It specifies CASSEEQLRTQYF. This chain uses TRBV2 with TRBJ2-5; D unclear. V lost 1 base, J lost 7 bases, and 10 bases lay in between. Germline V lookup: CDR1 SNHLY, CDR2 FYNNEI. The CDR3 runs to 13 residues.

The V gene is TRBV6-5, the J gene TRBJ2-1; D unresolved. CDR1 MNHEY and CDR2 SVGAGI come from the germline V gene. The CDR3 loop spans 16 amino acids. With 0 bases removed from V and 7 bases from J, the gap between germline ends came to 16 bases. The CDR3: CASSYSYLGGRNEQFF. In DNA, the CDR3 is TGTGCCAGCAGTTACTCGTACTTGGGCGGCCGAAATGAGCAGTTCTTC.

The CDR3 region has the DNA TGTGCCAGCAGCTTAGCGGGGTCCCTCACAGATACGCAGTATTTT. Translating gives CASSLAGSLTDTQYF. The rearrangement joins TRBV7-2 to TRBJ2-3; D gene uncertain. CDR1 and CDR2 from the germline V gene are SGHTA and FQGNSA. The CDR3 is made up of 15 amino acids. V lost 0 bases and J 2 bases, leaving 9 bases between the germline ends.

The chain recombines TRBV5-6 with TRBJ2-7; 7 bases agree with TRBD1. CDR3 length equals 15 residues. Per germline, CDR1 SGHDT and CDR2 YYEEEE. Germline trimming cut 3 bases from V and 6 bases from J; bases unmatched to any gene: 12. DNA for the CDR3: TGTGCCAGCAGCTACCTGACAGGGCTACTCAGCGAGCAGTACTTC. Protein sequence: CASSYLTGLLSEQYF.

CDR3 protein: CASSPGGTYEQYF. The CDR3 bases are TGTGCCAGCAGCCCCGGGGGAACCTACGAGCAGTACTTC. The gene calls are TRBV11-3 and TRBJ2-5; tentatively, D is TRBD2 (6 bases). The J call may be mistaken, given a closer DNA end match to TRBJ2-7. Germline values: CDR1 SGHNT, CDR2 YENEEA. The CDR3 contains 13 residues.

This clone came up a few times. The J gene is TRBJ2-7, the V gene TRBV11-2, with 10 bases identical to TRBD1. With V trimmed by 5 bases and J by 5 bases, 9 bases remained unmatched. Germline lookup yields CDR1 SGHAT and CDR2 FQNNGV. The CDR3 has 15 amino acids. CDR3 residues: CASSRGTGEINEQYF. The CDR3, as DNA: TGTGCCAGCAGCAGAGGGACAGGGGAAATAAACGAGCAGTACTTC.

Written as DNA, the CDR3 is TGTGCCAGCAGCTTAGACCCTCGGGACCCAAGGGCACACAATGAGCAGTTCTTC. It encodes CASSLDPRDPRAHNEQFF. The chain uses TRBV11-2 and TRBJ2-1; either TRBD1 or TRBD2 may fit D (5 bases each). The CDR3 loop spans 18 amino acids. V lost 0 bases, J lost 5 bases, and 20 bases lay in between. The germline gives CDR1 SGHAT, CDR2 FQNNGV.

This chain links TRBV11-3 with TRBJ2-5, with D perhaps matching TRBD1 (6 bases). Germline values: CDR1 SGHNT, CDR2 YENEEA. V was cut by 4 bases and J by 4 bases, with 13 bases left in between. The CDR3 is 14 residues long. CDR3 sequence: CASSSTRGGETQYF. CDR3 bases: TGTGCCAGCAGCTCGACCCGAGGGGGAGAGACCCAGTACTTC.

V is TRBV5-1 and J is TRBJ2-1; 10 bases map to TRBD2. Trimming cost V 1 base and J 10 bases; bases outside gene matches: 8. The germline CDR1 and CDR2 sequences are SGHRS and YFSETQ. This CDR3 is built from 15 residues. Written as DNA, the CDR3 is TGCGCCAGCAGCTTGCAACTAGCGGGGCCGCGGGAGCAGTTCTTC. Its translation is CASSLQLAGPREQFF.

The chain is built from TRBV7-9 and TRBJ1-2, with a weak D call TRBD1 (5 bases). The CDR3 extends over 14 amino acids. V shed 2 bases and J shed 8 bases, with 15 bases lying between them. Germline CDR1 SEHNR, CDR2 FQNEAQ (reference sequence). CDR3 coding DNA: TGTGCCAGCAGCTTAAGAAGTAGGGGTGGAGGCTACACCTTC. This encodes CASSLRSRGGGYTF.

V usage is TRBV5-1 and J usage is TRBJ2-7; TRBD2 agrees at 7 bases. Germline V lookup: CDR1 SGHRS, CDR2 YFSETQ. This CDR3 has 16 amino acids. V gave up 1 base and J gave up 0 bases; unmatched junction bases: 7. CDR3 nucleotides: TGCGCCAGCAGCTTGTTAGCGGGTGGAAGCTCCTACGAGCAGTACTTC. The encoded protein is CASSLLAGGSSYEQYF.

The chain combines TRBV5-6 with TRBJ2-7; D is unclear. The CDR3 spans 12 residues. CDR1 SGHDT and CDR2 YYEEEE come from the germline V gene. Trimming took off 3 bases at V and 2 bases at J, with 6 bases between the two ends. Here the CDR3 DNA reads TGTGCCAGCAGCTCTAACACCTACGAGCAGTACTTC. It encodes CASSSNTYEQYF. Full variable domain (missing parts from reference TRBV5-6 and TRBJ2-7): DAGVTQSPTHLIKTRGQQVTLRCSPKSGHDTVSWYQQALGQGPQFIFQYYEEEERQRGNFPDRFSGHQFPNYSSELNVNALLLGDSALYLCASSSNTYEQYFGPGTRLTVT.

The CDR3 protein is CASSLVAGEAGELFF. The CDR3 nucleotides are TGCGCCAGCAGCTTGGTAGCGGGGGAAGCCGGGGAGCTGTTTTTT. This chain connects TRBV5-1 to TRBJ2-2, with 9 bases that match TRBD2. Trimming removed 0 bases from V and 6 bases from J; junction bases left unmatched: 3. The CDR3 runs to 15 residues. In germline, CDR1 is SGHRS, CDR2 YFSETQ.

The V gene is TRBV18, the J gene TRBJ2-1; tentative D call: TRBD1 (6 bases). The V gene's germline CDR1 is KGHSH and CDR2 LQKENI. This CDR3 region has 14 residues. Trimming cost V 3 bases and J 7 bases, with 13 bases left between them. CDR3 loop: CASSPLLRGNEQFF. CDR3 in DNA: TGTGCCAGCTCACCCCTCTTAAGGGGGAATGAGCAGTTCTTC. Using reference TRBV18 and TRBJ2-1 for the parts outside the CDR3, the full variable domain is NAGVMQNPRHLVRRRGQEARLRCSPMKGHSHVYWYRQLPEEGLKFMVYLQKENIIDESGMPKERFSAEFPKEGPSILRIQQVVRGDSAAYFCASSPLLRGNEQFFGPGTRLTVL.

V gene TRBV28 combines with J gene TRBJ1-5; D is possibly TRBD1 (6 bases). Trimming pared 8 bases from V and 3 bases from J, leaving 17 bases between. This CDR3 is built from 15 residues. CDR1 is MDHEN and CDR2 is SYDVKM in the germline V gene. The CDR3 reads CASGTGQRDNQPQHF. DNA of the CDR3: TGTGCCAGCGGGACCGGACAGAGAGACAATCAGCCCCAGCATTTT.

The CDR3 here is CASSGRDQETQYF. CDR3 nucleotides: TGCGCCAGCAGTGGGAGGGACCAAGAGACCCAGTACTTC. The rearrangement joins TRBV5-1 to TRBJ2-5; TRBD2 matches 7 bases. The ends lost 5 bases at V and 0 bases at J; junction bases unmatched: 1. This CDR3 comprises 13 residues. Looked up from germline, CDR1 is SGHRS and CDR2 is YFSETQ.

The CDR3 DNA reads TGTGCCAGCAGCTTAGTGGGAACCCGATCAGATACGCAGTATTTT. Translating gives CASSLVGTRSDTQYF. The chain has TRBV7-9 and TRBJ2-3; D remains unclear. There are 15 residues in the CDR3. Trimming removed 1 base from V and 4 bases from J, with 12 bases in between. Per germline, CDR1 SEHNR and CDR2 FQNEAQ (reference sequence).

The chain carries TRBV10-2 and TRBJ2-1, with D possibly being TRBD1 or TRBD2 (5 bases each). Germline V gene data show CDR1 as WSHSY and CDR2 as SAAADI. This CDR3 has 14 amino acids. The V gene lost 9 bases and the J gene lost 9 bases, with 21 bases spanning the gap. CDR3 nucleotide sequence: TGCGCCAGTCGGCCAGGGATTTGGGGGAGTGAGCAGTTCTTC. Translating it yields CASRPGIWGSEQFF.

The chain has TRBV2 and TRBJ1-2, with D unclear. CDR1 SNHLY and CDR2 FYNNEI come from the germline V gene. Trimming stripped 4 bases from V and 3 bases from J, with 12 bases between. The CDR3 contains 14 residues. DNA for the CDR3: TGTGCCAGCAGTGTGTCAGGTGTGGACTATGGCTACACCTTC. This sequence encodes CASSVSGVDYGYTF. Full variable domain (rest looked up from reference TRBV2 and TRBJ1-2): EPEVTQTPSHQVTQMGQEVILRCVPISNHLYFYWYRQILGQKVEFLVSFYNNEISEKSEIFDDQFSVERPDGSNFTLKIRSTKLEDSAMYFCASSVSGVDYGYTFGSGTRLTVV.

This rearrangement joins TRBV20-1 to TRBJ2-7; no definite D call. The ends were cut back, 3 bases at V and 3 bases at J, with 6 bases in the middle. Germline CDR1 reads DFQATT; CDR2 reads SNEGSKA (reference sequence). The CDR3 runs to 11 residues. The chain's CDR3 is CSASPNYEQYF. The CDR3 DNA follows: TGCAGTGCTAGCCCAAACTACGAGCAGTACTTC.

This clone was detected only once. The chain carries TRBV6-6 and TRBJ2-7, with 7 bases identical to TRBD1. Germline CDR1 and CDR2: MNHNY and SVGAGI (reference sequence). This CDR3 is built from 15 residues. V shed 0 bases and J 3 bases; nucleotides not matched to a gene: 5. CDR3 nucleotide sequence: TGTGCCAGCAGTTACTCCGAGACAGGGCACTACGAGCAGTACTTC. This gives the protein CASSYSETGHYEQYF.

V is TRBV5-4 and J is TRBJ2-3; TRBD2 matches at 14 bases. V dropped 6 bases and J dropped 5; count of bases not matched to a gene: 11. CDR1 and CDR2 from the germline V gene are SGHNT and YYREEE (reference sequence). The CDR3 length is 17 residues. CDR3 residues: CASNLRLAGGRGDTQYF. The DNA for the CDR3 is TGTGCCAGCAACCTGAGACTAGCGGGGGGGCGAGGAGATACGCAGTATTTT.

The gene calls are TRBV19 and TRBJ2-1, with D hard to call. V lost 4 bases and J 9 bases, leaving 16 bases between the germline ends. This CDR3 region has 14 residues. Germline lookup yields CDR1 LNHDA and CDR2 SQIVND (reference sequence). CDR3 sequence: CASSNSLANPEQFF. The CDR3 bases are TGTGCCAGTAGTAACAGTCTGGCCAACCCTGAGCAGTTCTTC.

The rearrangement joins TRBV7-2 to TRBJ2-7; 10 bases are a match to TRBD2. Trimming at V came to 3 bases and at J to 6 bases, leaving 8 bases not matched to a gene. Germline-derived CDR1 and CDR2 are SGHTA and FQGNSA. This CDR3 has 15 amino acids. This CDR3 reads CASSFVGGLAIEQYF. Written as DNA, the CDR3 is TGTGCCAGCAGCTTCGTGGGGGGACTAGCGATCGAGCAGTACTTC.